These 6 T cell receptor beta chains share one sample of origin, sequenced in a study of Ad26.COV2.S vaccination and SARS-CoV-2 variants. As for treatment: around 19 received Ad26.COV2.S at low or high dose, single or two shots; five or six received placebo; per-sample allocation not given. Vaccine and placebo recipients were sampled on day 63 after the first injection. The data were produced by immunoSEQ multiplex PCR, yet TCRdb's version contains in-frame clones alone and is incomplete. The sample gives 300,000 to 400,000 clones, around 87% of which show up once; around 3.6% is in the top ten. This specimen consisted of peripheral blood, obtained in a trial of Ad26.COV2.S vaccine versus placebo. These receptors were taken from a person between 18 and 65 years old who received the Ad26.COV2.S COVID-19 vaccine or a placebo.

The V call is TRBV13, the J call TRBJ2-1; 12 bases line up with TRBD1. With V trimmed by 5 bases and J by 6 bases, 8 bases remained unmatched. The CDR3 runs 16 residues. Germline V gene lookup returns CDR1 PRHDT and CDR2 FYEKMQ (reference sequence). CDR3 loop: CASSDLRDRGRNEQFF. CDR3 nucleotides: TGTGCCAGCAGCGACCTCCGGGACAGGGGGCGCAATGAGCAGTTCTTC.

This chain uses TRBV10-2 with TRBJ1-5, with D perhaps TRBD1 (5 bases). The germline V gene has CDR1 WSHSY and CDR2 SAAADI. This CDR3 is built from 14 residues. Deletions cut 6 bases from V and 0 bases from J, with 9 bases between. CDR3 nucleotide sequence: TGCGCCAGCAGCCAGGACAATAGCAATCAGCCCCAGCATTTT. Its protein product is CASSQDNSNQPQHF.

The chain has TRBV6-6 and TRBJ1-1; D is possibly TRBD1 (5 bases). Germline V gives CDR1 MNHNY, CDR2 SVGAGI (reference sequence). Trimming took 11 bases from V and 0 from J, leaving 13 bases between them. The CDR3 consists of 13 residues. The DNA for the CDR3 is TGTGCCTACCAAGGGGCTATGAACACTGAAGCTTTCTTT. It encodes CAYQGAMNTEAFF.

V usage is TRBV3-1 (or the pseudogene TRBV3-2) and J usage is TRBJ1-4, with 7 bases that match TRBD1. Trimming took 4 bases from V and 0 from J; bases not matched to a gene: 2. The CDR3 consists of 15 residues. Germline-derived CDR1 and CDR2 are LGHDT and YNNKEL (reference sequence). The CDR3 coding sequence is TGTGCCAGCAGCCTCGGACAGGCAACTAATGAAAAACTGTTTTTT. Translation gives CASSLGQATNEKLFF.

The rearrangement joins TRBV4-3 to TRBJ1-6, with a possible D match to TRBD1 (5 bases). This CDR3 has 17 amino acids. The V end lost 1 base, the J end lost 7 bases, and 17 bases lay between the germline ends. Germline CDR1 and CDR2: LGHNA and YSLEER. The CDR3, as DNA: TGCGCCAGCAGCCAAGTCAATCCGACAGAAGCAAATTCACCCCTCCACTTT. It yields the protein CASSQVNPTEANSPLHF.

CDR3 amino acids: CASSPRQGASGANVLTF. Written as DNA, the CDR3 is TGTGCCAGCTCACCGCGACAGGGGGCATCTGGGGCCAACGTCCTGACTTTC. The chain recombines TRBV18 with TRBJ2-6, with 10 bases matching TRBD1. CDR1 is KGHSH, CDR2 LQKENI, per germline. This CDR3 is built from 17 residues. With V trimmed by 3 bases and J by 1 base, 3 bases remained unmatched.